Each of the 7 T cell receptor beta chains below was sequenced from the same sample in a study of cytomegalovirus exposure and HLA in healthy donors. The PCR employed 60 Vbeta primers together with 13 Jbeta primers. Here immunoSEQ multiplex PCR was the method, and the copy in TCRdb shows in-frame clones only, minus some. This table holds 55,000 to 80,000 clones, over 50% found once. Sequenced: PBMCs. These receptors all stem from a man aged 40-50 years in good health and CMV-seropositive.

This rearrangement joins TRBV5-4 to TRBJ2-1; 8 bases are shared with TRBD1. This CDR3 spans 16 amino acids. The germline V gene has CDR1 SGHNT and CDR2 YYREEE (reference sequence). J gave up 0 bases and V 4 bases, and 6 bases lay outside the gene matches. The chain's CDR3 is CASSRTGRPSYNEQFF. CDR3 nucleotide sequence: TGTGCCAGCAGCAGGACAGGGCGGCCCTCCTACAATGAGCAGTTCTTC.

The V gene is TRBV28, the J gene TRBJ2-7; D uncertain. The CDR3 consists of 13 residues. CDR1 and CDR2 from the germline V gene are MDHEN and SYDVKM. V lost 7 bases to trimming and J lost 4 bases, with 14 bases between them. DNA for the CDR3: TGTGCCAGCAAAGCGCGTACCAGATACGAGCAGTACTTC. Amino acid sequence: CASKARTRYEQYF. The entire variable domain, with the rest obtained from reference TRBV28 and TRBJ2-7, is as follows: DVKVTQSSRYLVKRTGEKVFLECVQDMDHENMFWYRQDPGLGLRLIYFSYDVKMKEKGDIPEGYSVSREKKERFSLILESASTNQTSMYLCASKARTRYEQYFGPGTRLTVT.

The rearrangement joins TRBV6-1 to TRBJ1-2; D is ambiguous. Trimming removed 2 bases at V and 4 bases at J, with 5 bases between. Germline lookup yields CDR1 MNHNS and CDR2 SASEGT. The CDR3 extends over 12 amino acids. The CDR3 DNA reads as TGTGCCAGCAGTGAACGGAGCTATGGCTACACCTTC. Residues: CASSERSYGYTF.

The sample holds a few counts of this clone. The chain links TRBV19 to TRBJ1-5, with D unresolved. CDR1 is LNHDA and CDR2 is SQIVND in the germline V gene (reference sequence). This CDR3 is 15 amino acids long. Trimming left V 3 bases short and J 4 bases short, with 13 bases between. CDR3 sequence reads: CASSIMGLRNQPQHF. The CDR3 DNA reads as TGTGCCAGTAGTATTATGGGTTTGCGGAATCAGCCCCAGCATTTT.

The chain combines TRBV7-9 with TRBJ1-2, with no clear D. Trimming left V 2 bases short and J 1 base short, with 11 bases between. This CDR3 spans 15 amino acids. From germline, CDR1 is SEHNR and CDR2 FQNEAQ (reference sequence). The CDR3 DNA follows: TGTGCCAGCAGCTTAAGAAGTACAGTTAACTATGGCTACACCTTC. Its translation: CASSLRSTVNYGYTF.

The J gene is TRBJ2-5, the V gene TRBV5-1; 10 bases align to TRBD1. Per the germline V gene, CDR1 is SGHRS and CDR2 is YFSETQ. This CDR3 comprises 15 residues. Trimming at V came to 3 bases and at J to 3 bases, leaving 5 bases not matched to a gene. The CDR3 DNA follows: TGCGCCAGCAGCTCGGGACAGGGGCTGAAAGAGACCCAGTACTTC. Amino acids: CASSSGQGLKETQYF.

The chain has TRBV10-3 and TRBJ2-2, with D perhaps matching TRBD2 (7 bases). The CDR3 contains 16 residues. Looked up from germline, CDR1 is ENHRY and CDR2 is SYGVKD. Trimming stripped 3 bases from V and 1 base from J, with 12 bases between. The CDR3 coding sequence is TGTGCCATCAGTGAAGGGGGGGCTGGGAACACCGGGGAGCTGTTTTTT. Protein product: CAISEGGAGNTGELFF.